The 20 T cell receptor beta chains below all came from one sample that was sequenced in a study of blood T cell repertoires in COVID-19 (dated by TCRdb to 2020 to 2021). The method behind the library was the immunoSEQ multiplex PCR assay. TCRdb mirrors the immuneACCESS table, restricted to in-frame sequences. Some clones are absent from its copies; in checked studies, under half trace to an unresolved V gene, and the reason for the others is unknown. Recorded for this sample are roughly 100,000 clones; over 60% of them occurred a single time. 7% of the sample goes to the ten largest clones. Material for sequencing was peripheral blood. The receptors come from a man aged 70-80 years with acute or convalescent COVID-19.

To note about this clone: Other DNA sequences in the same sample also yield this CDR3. CDR3 amino acids: CASSLSTSGGYNEQFF. As DNA, the CDR3 is TGTGCCAGCAGTTTATCGACCAGCGGGGGATACAATGAGCAGTTCTTC. The rearrangement links TRBV27 to TRBJ2-1; 8 bases fit TRBD2. Germline V lookup: CDR1 MNHEY, CDR2 SMNVEV (reference sequence). The CDR3 consists of 16 residues. The V gene end was trimmed by 0 bases and the J gene end by 4 bases; junction bases not matched to a gene: 5.

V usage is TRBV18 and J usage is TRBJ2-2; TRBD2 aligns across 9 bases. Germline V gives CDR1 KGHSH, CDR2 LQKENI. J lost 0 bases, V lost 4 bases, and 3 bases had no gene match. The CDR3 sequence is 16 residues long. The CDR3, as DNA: TGTGCCAGCTCACTTTCTAGCGGGGCGAACACCGGGGAGCTGTTTTTT. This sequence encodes CASSLSSGANTGELFF.

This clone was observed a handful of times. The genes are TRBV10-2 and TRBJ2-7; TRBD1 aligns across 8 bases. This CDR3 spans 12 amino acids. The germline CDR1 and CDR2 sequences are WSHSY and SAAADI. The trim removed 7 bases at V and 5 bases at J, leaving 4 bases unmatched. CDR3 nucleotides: TGCGCCAGCACCCTGACAGGGGACGAGCAGTACTTC. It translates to CASTLTGDEQYF.

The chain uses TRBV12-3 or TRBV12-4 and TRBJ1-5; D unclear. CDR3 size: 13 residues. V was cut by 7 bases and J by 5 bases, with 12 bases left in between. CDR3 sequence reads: CASTQWPDQPQHF. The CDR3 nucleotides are TGTGCCAGCACTCAATGGCCCGATCAGCCCCAGCATTTT.

For the CDR3, the DNA is TGCGCCAGCAGCTTGGGGAAGCCAGGGTCAGGGGAGACCCAGTACTTC. It specifies CASSLGKPGSGETQYF. The chain uses TRBV5-1 and TRBJ2-5; D is possibly TRBD1 (5 bases). V dropped 0 bases and J dropped 5 bases, with 17 bases sitting between them. This CDR3 has 16 amino acids. The germline CDR1 and CDR2 sequences are SGHRS and YFSETQ.

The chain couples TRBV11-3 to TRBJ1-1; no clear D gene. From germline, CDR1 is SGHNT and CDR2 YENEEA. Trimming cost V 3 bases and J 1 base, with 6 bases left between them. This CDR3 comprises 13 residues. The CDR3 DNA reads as TGTGCCAGCAGCTTGGCCAGGAACACTGAAGCTTTCTTT. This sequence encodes CASSLARNTEAFF. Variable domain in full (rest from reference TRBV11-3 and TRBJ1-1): EAGVVQSPRYKIIEKKQPVAFWCNPISGHNTLYWYLQNLGQGPELLIRYENEEAVDDSQLPKDRFSAERLKGVDSTLKIQPAELGDSAVYLCASSLARNTEAFFGQGTRLTVV.

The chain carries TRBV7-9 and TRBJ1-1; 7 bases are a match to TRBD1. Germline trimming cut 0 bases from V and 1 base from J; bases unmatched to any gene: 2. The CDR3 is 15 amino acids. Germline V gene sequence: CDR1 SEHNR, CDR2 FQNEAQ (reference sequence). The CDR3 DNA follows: TGTGCCAGCAGCTTAGCGAGACAGGGGAACACTGAAGCTTTCTTT. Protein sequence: CASSLARQGNTEAFF.

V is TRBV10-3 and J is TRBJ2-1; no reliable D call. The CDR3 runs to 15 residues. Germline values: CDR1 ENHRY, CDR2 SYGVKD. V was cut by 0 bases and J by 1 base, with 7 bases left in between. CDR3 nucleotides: TGTGCCATCAGTGAGTCCACCGGTTCCTACAATGAGCAGTTCTTC. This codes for CAISESTGSYNEQFF.

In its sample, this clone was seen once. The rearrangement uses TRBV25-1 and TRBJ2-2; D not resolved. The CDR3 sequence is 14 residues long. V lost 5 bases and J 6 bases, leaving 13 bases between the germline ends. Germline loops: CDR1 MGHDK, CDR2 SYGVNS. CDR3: CASSKSLIAGELFF. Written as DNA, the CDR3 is TGTGCCAGCAGTAAGAGTCTTATAGCCGGGGAGCTGTTTTTT.

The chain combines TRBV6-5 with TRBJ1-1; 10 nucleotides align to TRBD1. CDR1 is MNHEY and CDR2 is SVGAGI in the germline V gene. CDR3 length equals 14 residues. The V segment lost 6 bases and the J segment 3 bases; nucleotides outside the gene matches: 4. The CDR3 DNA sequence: TGTGCCAGCAGCCAGGACAGGGGGTACACTGAAGCTTTCTTT. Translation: CASSQDRGYTEAFF.

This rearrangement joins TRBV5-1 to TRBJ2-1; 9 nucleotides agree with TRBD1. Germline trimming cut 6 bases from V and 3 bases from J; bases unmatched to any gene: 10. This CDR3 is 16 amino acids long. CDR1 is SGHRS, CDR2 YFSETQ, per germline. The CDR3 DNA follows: TGCGCCAGCACTCTCGGTGGGGGACAGGGCTACAATGAGCAGTTCTTC. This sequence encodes CASTLGGGQGYNEQFF.

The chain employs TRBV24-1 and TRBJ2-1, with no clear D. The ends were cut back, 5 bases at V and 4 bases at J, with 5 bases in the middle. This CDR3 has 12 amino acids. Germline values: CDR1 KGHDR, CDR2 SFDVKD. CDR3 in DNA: TGTGCCACCAGTGGCGAATACAATGAGCAGTTCTTC. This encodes CATSGEYNEQFF.

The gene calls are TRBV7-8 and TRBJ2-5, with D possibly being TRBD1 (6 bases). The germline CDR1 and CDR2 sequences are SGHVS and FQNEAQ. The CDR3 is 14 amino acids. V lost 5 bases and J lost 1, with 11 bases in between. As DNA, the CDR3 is TGTGCCAGCAGCGACAACAGGGTCCAAGAGACCCAGTACTTC. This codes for CASSDNRVQETQYF. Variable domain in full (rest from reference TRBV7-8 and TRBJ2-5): GAGVSQSPRYKVAKRGQDVALRCDPISGHVSLFWYQQALGQGPEFLTYFQNEAQLDKSGLPSDRFFAERPEGSVSTLKIQRTQQEDSAVYLCASSDNRVQETQYFGPGTRLLVL.

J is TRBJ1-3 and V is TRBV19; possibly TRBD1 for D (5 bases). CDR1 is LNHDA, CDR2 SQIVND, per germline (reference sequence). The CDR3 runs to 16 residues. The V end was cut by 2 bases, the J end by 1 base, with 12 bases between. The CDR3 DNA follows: TGTGCCAGTAGTATATTGACAGCGACGTCTGGAAACACCATATATTTT. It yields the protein CASSILTATSGNTIYF.

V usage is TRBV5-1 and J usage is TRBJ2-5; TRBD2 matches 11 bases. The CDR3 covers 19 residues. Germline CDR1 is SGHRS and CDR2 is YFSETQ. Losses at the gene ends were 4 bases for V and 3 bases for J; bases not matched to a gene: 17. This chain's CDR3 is CASSKRQGRTSGREETQYF. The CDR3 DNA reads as TGCGCCAGCAGCAAACGACAGGGGAGAACTAGCGGGAGAGAAGAGACCCAGTACTTC. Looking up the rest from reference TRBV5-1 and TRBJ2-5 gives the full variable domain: KAGVTQTPRYLIKTRGQQVTLSCSPISGHRSVSWYQQTPGQGLQFLFEYFSETQRNKGNFPGRFSGRQFSNSRSEMNVSTLELGDSALYLCASSKRQGRTSGREETQYFGPGTRLLVL.

The CDR3 reads CASSPNSGGDEQYV. The CDR3 DNA follows: TGCGCCAGCAGCCCTAACTCCGGGGGGGACGAGCAGTACGTC. J is TRBJ2-7 and V is TRBV5-1; 8 bases agree with TRBD2. The J segment lost 5 bases and the V segment lost 4 bases, leaving 8 bases of the junction unmatched. The CDR3 loop spans 14 amino acids. Germline V gene lookup returns CDR1 SGHRS and CDR2 YFSETQ.

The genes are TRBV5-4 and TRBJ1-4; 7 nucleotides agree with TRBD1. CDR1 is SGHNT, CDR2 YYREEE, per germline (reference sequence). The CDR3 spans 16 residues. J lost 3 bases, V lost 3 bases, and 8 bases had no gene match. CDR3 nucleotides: TGTGCCAGCAGCTCTCACCCGAGGGGGCCTAATGAAAAACTGTTTTTT. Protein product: CASSSHPRGPNEKLFF.

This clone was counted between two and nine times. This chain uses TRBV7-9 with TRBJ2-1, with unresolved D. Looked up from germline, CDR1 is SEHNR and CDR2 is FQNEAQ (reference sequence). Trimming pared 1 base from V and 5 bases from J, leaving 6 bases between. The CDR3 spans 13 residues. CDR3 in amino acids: CASSLGLNNEQFF. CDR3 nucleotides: TGTGCCAGCAGCTTAGGACTCAACAATGAGCAGTTCTTC.

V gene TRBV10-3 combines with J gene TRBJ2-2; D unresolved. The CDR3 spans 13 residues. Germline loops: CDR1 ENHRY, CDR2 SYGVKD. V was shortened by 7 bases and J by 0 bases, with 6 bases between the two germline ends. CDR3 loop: CAIKITNTGELFF. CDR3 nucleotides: TGTGCCATCAAAATAACGAACACCGGGGAGCTGTTTTTT.

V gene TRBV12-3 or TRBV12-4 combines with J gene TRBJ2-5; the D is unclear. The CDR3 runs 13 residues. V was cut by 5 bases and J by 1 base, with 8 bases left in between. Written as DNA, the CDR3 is TGTGCCAGCAGTCCAGGTTTCCAAGAGACCCAGTACTTC. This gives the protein CASSPGFQETQYF.